The 7 T cell receptor beta chains in this list originate from one sample, sequenced in a study of blood T cell repertoires in COVID-19. The assay was immunoSEQ multiplex PCR, and TCRdb's table has in-frame clones only and misses some. The sample contains about 42,000 clones, around 85% of which appear only once. The sequenced material came from peripheral blood. The receptors stem from a human donor in a cohort sampled during active COVID-19.

The chain links TRBV7-2 to TRBJ2-1; 8 positions match TRBD2. CDR3 length: 15 amino acids. V dropped 3 bases and J dropped 0; count of bases not matched to a gene: 1. Germline CDR1 and CDR2: SGHTA and FQGNSA. The CDR3 is CASSFAGGSYNEQFF. CDR3 nucleotides: TGTGCCAGCAGCTTCGCGGGGGGCTCCTACAATGAGCAGTTCTTC.

The V gene is TRBV11-2, the J gene TRBJ1-3; no definite D call. V shed 2 bases and J shed 5 bases, with 10 bases lying between them. The CDR3 runs to 14 residues. The germline CDR1 and CDR2 sequences are SGHAT and FQNNGV. The CDR3 sequence is CASSLSISRNTIYF. The CDR3 coding sequence is TGTGCCAGCAGCTTAAGCATATCGAGAAACACCATATATTTT.

J is TRBJ2-3 and V is TRBV7-3; 11 bases match TRBD1. J gave up 3 bases and V 1 base, and 6 bases lay outside the gene matches. In germline, CDR1 is SGHTA, CDR2 FQGTGA. The CDR3 contains 17 residues. This CDR3 is CASSLNPGQGATDTQYF. CDR3 DNA sequence: TGTGCCAGCAGCTTAAACCCCGGACAGGGGGCGACAGATACGCAGTATTTT.

This clone has a handful of counts. The chain couples TRBV9 to TRBJ2-7, with 14 bases matching TRBD2. The CDR3 extends over 17 amino acids. The germline V gene has CDR1 SGDLS and CDR2 YYNGEE. V dropped 4 bases and J dropped 5; count of bases not matched to a gene: 11. The CDR3 loop reads CASSPRRRLAGGHEQYF. DNA of the CDR3: TGTGCCAGCAGCCCTCGAAGGAGACTAGCGGGGGGGCACGAGCAGTACTTC.

V gene TRBV4-1 combines with J gene TRBJ2-3; tentatively, D is TRBD2 (6 bases). The V gene lost 4 bases and the J gene lost 9 bases, with 11 bases spanning the gap. Germline V lookup: CDR1 MGHRA, CDR2 YSYEKL. There are 12 residues in the CDR3. The CDR3 DNA sequence: TGCGCCAGCAGCCCGCCGGGGGACACGCAGTATTTT. Translated, it gives CASSPPGDTQYF.

The chain recombines TRBV15 with TRBJ1-5; D may be TRBD1 (6 bases). V shed 0 bases and J shed 9 bases, with 15 bases lying between them. Germline V gene lookup returns CDR1 LNHNV and CDR2 YYDKDF (reference sequence). The CDR3 is 15 amino acids. The CDR3 reads CATSRDRGGAGPQHF. For the CDR3, the DNA is TGTGCCACCAGCAGAGATCGGGGGGGGGCAGGGCCCCAGCATTTT.

This chain joins TRBV5-6 and TRBJ2-1; TRBD1 agrees at 9 bases. The CDR3 has 15 amino acids. The trim removed 4 bases at V and 2 bases at J, leaving 4 bases unmatched. The germline V gene encodes CDR1 SGHDT and CDR2 YYEEEE. This CDR3 reads CASSVGTGPYNEQFF. For the CDR3, the DNA is TGTGCCAGCAGCGTCGGGACAGGGCCCTACAATGAGCAGTTCTTC.